This T cell receptor beta chain was captured in a study of blood T cell repertoires in COVID-19. In the study overall: In each case, the material was cDNA or gDNA derived from T cells, B-cell-depleted T cells, or PBMCs.

The repertoire was sequenced with immunoSEQ multiplex PCR; TCRdb's copy has only in-frame clones and lacks some. This sample yields roughly 120,000 clones, of which around 76% are seen a single time; roughly 2.1% belongs to the top ten. The germline CDR1 and CDR2 sequences are SNHLY and FYNNEI. The CDR3 is 13 amino acids. The V and J ends lost 0 bases and 4 bases respectively, with 6 bases between them. The clonotype was recovered from an older man with acute or convalescent COVID-19. The V call is TRBV2, the J call TRBJ1-2; D is ambiguous. The sequenced material came from peripheral blood. CDR3 nucleotide sequence: TGTGCCAGCAGTGAAGCCTGGAGCTATGGCTACACCTTC. Protein: CASSEAWSYGYTF.